Following are 14 T cell receptor beta chains from one sample sequenced in a study of cytomegalovirus exposure and HLA in healthy donors. Amplification used 60 Vbeta primers and 13 Jbeta primers. TCRdb keeps only in-frame clones here, not all; method: immunoSEQ multiplex PCR. The sample includes 190,000 or so clones, around 75% of them seen just once. Sequenced sample: PBMCs. The receptors come from a male donor in good health and CMV-seropositive.

The chain carries TRBV15 and TRBJ2-3; 10 bases line up with TRBD2. The CDR3 covers 16 residues. J was trimmed by 5 bases and V by 0 bases; bases with no gene match: 5. Per the germline V gene, CDR1 is LNHNV and CDR2 is YYDKDF (reference sequence). CDR3 sequence (DNA): TGTGCCACCAGCAGAGAGAGGACTAGCGGACTAGATACGCAGTATTTT. This gives the protein CATSRERTSGLDTQYF.

This CDR3 is CASSIGAGPGIQYF. In nucleotides, the CDR3 is TGTGCCAGTAGTATAGGGGCAGGCCCTGGCATTCAGTACTTC. The chain uses TRBV19 and TRBJ2-4; D gene unclear. The CDR3 loop spans 14 amino acids. Per the germline V gene, CDR1 is LNHDA and CDR2 is SQIVND (reference sequence). Trimming took off 1 base at V and 9 bases at J, with 13 bases between the two ends.

This clone was seen a few times. The chain recombines TRBV4-1 with TRBJ2-1; TRBD2 aligns across 10 bases. From germline, CDR1 is MGHRA and CDR2 YSYEKL. V lost 3 bases, J lost 7 bases, and 12 bases stayed unmatched. CDR3 size: 17 residues. The CDR3 DNA sequence: TGCGCCAGCAGCCACCTCCCGCTAGCGGGGGTCACGAATGAGCAGTTCTTC. Its translation is CASSHLPLAGVTNEQFF.

The CDR3: CASSQGRAGSSYEQYF. The CDR3 bases are TGCGCCAGCAGCCAGGGGAGGGCGGGGAGCTCCTACGAGCAGTACTTC. V and J are TRBV4-1 and TRBJ2-7; 7 bases are a match to TRBD2. CDR1 and CDR2 from the germline V gene are MGHRA and YSYEKL. CDR3 length: 16 amino acids. V was pared by 3 bases and J by 0 bases, with 8 bases of the junction left unmatched.

This chain uses TRBV6-5 with TRBJ1-4; D not resolved. CDR1 and CDR2 (germline): MNHEY, SVGAGI. Trimming pared 4 bases from V and 8 bases from J, leaving 14 bases between. This CDR3 is 14 amino acids long. CDR3 nucleotide sequence: TGTGCCAGCAGTTCCGGACGGGAGAGGGAAAAACTGTTTTTT. Its translation: CASSSGREREKLFF.

In its sample, this clone was seen once. The chain carries TRBV27 and TRBJ1-1; 8 bases fit TRBD1. Germline lookup yields CDR1 MNHEY and CDR2 SMNVEV (reference sequence). V was clipped by 7 bases and J by 1 base; unmatched bases: 5. The CDR3 spans 14 residues. CDR3 region: CASTPGQANTEAFF. The CDR3 DNA is TGTGCCAGCACCCCGGGACAGGCGAACACTGAAGCTTTCTTT.

Concerning this clone itself: A read error may account for a junction end that differs from germline. This chain connects TRBV7-9 to TRBJ2-2, with TRBD1 matching 9 bases. The length of the CDR3 is 15 residues. CDR1 and CDR2 from the germline V gene are SEHNR and FQNEAQ (reference sequence). The CDR3 coding sequence is TGTTCCAGCAGCAAAGGGGACAGGGCGGCCGGGGAGCTGTTTTTT. Translated: CSSSKGDRAAGELFF.

This clone was detected once. This chain uses TRBV2 with TRBJ1-3, with a possible D match to TRBD1 (5 bases). The V gene lost 3 bases and the J gene lost 2 bases, with 11 bases spanning the gap. CDR1 and CDR2 (germline): SNHLY, FYNNEI. The CDR3 runs 15 residues. The CDR3 region is CASSEWEGPGNTIYF. CDR3 coding DNA: TGTGCCAGCAGTGAGTGGGAGGGACCTGGAAACACCATATATTTT.

As concerns this clone: Mismatch with germline at one junction end may stem from a read error. The V gene is TRBV5-4, the J gene TRBJ2-1; 7 nucleotides agree with TRBD2. The CDR3 sequence is 11 residues long. The germline gives CDR1 SGHNT, CDR2 YYREEE (reference sequence). CDR3 sequence: CASSFSGVGLF. CDR3 sequence (DNA): TGTGCCAGCAGCTTCAGCGGGGTAGGGCTCTTC. The full variable domain, with the rest looked up from reference TRBV5-4 and TRBJ2-1, is ETGVTQSPTHLIKTRGQQVTLRCSSQSGHNTVSWYQQALGQGPQFIFQYYREEENGRGNFPPRFSGLQFPNYSSELNVNALELDDSALYLCASSFSGVGLFGPGTRLTVL.

The chain employs TRBV7-9 and TRBJ1-2; D is possibly TRBD1 (5 bases). Trimming removed 3 bases from V and 4 bases from J, with 12 bases in between. The length of the CDR3 is 14 residues. Germline V gives CDR1 SEHNR, CDR2 FQNEAQ (reference sequence). CDR3 sequence: CASSFGGAGYGYTF. The CDR3 coding sequence is TGTGCCAGCAGCTTCGGAGGGGCTGGCTATGGCTACACCTTC.

Concerning this clone itself: Other nucleotide sequences from this sample produce the same CDR3. V gene TRBV7-2 combines with J gene TRBJ2-1, with TRBD2 matching over 9 bases. This CDR3 spans 15 amino acids. V was clipped by 3 bases and J by 0 bases; unmatched bases: 0. Germline-derived CDR1 and CDR2 are SGHTA and FQGNSA. The CDR3 reads CASSFSGSSYNEQFF. The DNA of the CDR3 is TGTGCCAGCAGCTTTAGCGGGAGCTCCTACAATGAGCAGTTCTTC.

This clone came up a few times. The gene calls are TRBV7-2 and TRBJ1-1; no firm D call. Germline lookup yields CDR1 SGHTA and CDR2 FQGNSA. The CDR3 runs to 16 residues. The V and J ends lost 5 bases and 5 bases respectively, with 21 bases between them. The CDR3 reads CASSRGLGSSGTEAFF. In nucleotides, the CDR3 is TGTGCCAGCAGCCGCGGGCTGGGTTCGTCGGGTACTGAAGCTTTCTTT.

The chain is built from TRBV11-2 and TRBJ1-1; D gene ambiguous. CDR3 length equals 14 residues. Looked up from germline, CDR1 is SGHAT and CDR2 is FQNNGV. Trimming pared 8 bases from V and 2 bases from J, leaving 15 bases between. The CDR3 bases are TGTGCCAGCGGAGGACCCCCTGTAAACACTGAAGCTTTCTTT. It is translated as CASGGPPVNTEAFF.

This chain links TRBV4-3 with TRBJ1-5; possible D gene TRBD1, 6 bases. CDR3 size: 16 residues. The V gene's germline CDR1 is LGHNA and CDR2 YSLEER. Deletions cut 0 bases from V and 8 bases from J, with 17 bases between. This CDR3 is CASSQDAGRGREPQHF. The DNA for the CDR3 is TGCGCCAGCAGCCAAGATGCGGGCAGGGGTAGGGAGCCCCAGCATTTT.